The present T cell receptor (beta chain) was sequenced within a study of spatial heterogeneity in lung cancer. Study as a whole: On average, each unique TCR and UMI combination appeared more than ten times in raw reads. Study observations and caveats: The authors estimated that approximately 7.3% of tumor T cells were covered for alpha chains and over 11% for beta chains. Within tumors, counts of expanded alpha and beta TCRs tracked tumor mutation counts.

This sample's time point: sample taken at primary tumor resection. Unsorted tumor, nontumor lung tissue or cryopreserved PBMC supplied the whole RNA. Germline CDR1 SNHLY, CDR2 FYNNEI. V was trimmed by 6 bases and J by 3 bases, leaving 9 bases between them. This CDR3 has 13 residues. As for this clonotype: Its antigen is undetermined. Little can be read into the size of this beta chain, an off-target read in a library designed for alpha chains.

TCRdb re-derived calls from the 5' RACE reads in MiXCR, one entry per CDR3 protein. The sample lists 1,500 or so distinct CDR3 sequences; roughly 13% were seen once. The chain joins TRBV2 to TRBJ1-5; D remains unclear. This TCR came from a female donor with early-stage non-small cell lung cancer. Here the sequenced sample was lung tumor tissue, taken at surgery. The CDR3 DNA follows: TGTGCCAGCAGCCTGGAAACCAATCAGCCCCAGCATTTT. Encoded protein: CASSLETNQPQHF. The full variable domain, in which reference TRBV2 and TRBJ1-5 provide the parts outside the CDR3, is EPEVTQTPSHQVTQMGQEVILRCVPISNHLYFYWYRQILGQKVEFLVSFYNNEISEKSEIFDDQFSVERPDGSNFTLKIRSTKLEDSAMYFCASSLETNQPQHFGDGTRLSIL.